These 16 T cell receptor beta chains came from one sample sequenced in a study of beta chain features in type 1 diabetes. Sequenced material consisted of expressed TCRB transcripts (all of the isolated RNA was reverse transcribed). The method was immunoSEQ multiplex PCR; TCRdb's version includes in-frame clones alone and lacks a portion of them. The repertoire includes roughly 250,000 clones, 68% of them detected once, and around 0.05% sits in the top ten. The sequencing input was naive CD4+ T cells from blood. The receptors derive from a man aged 25 to 40 in good health.

The chain couples TRBV15 to TRBJ1-2; TRBD1 is a possible D gene (6 bases). This CDR3 spans 13 amino acids. Trimming cost V 1 base and J 6 bases, with 9 bases left between them. CDR1 and CDR2 (germline): LNHNV, YYDKDF (reference sequence). In nucleotides, the CDR3 is TGTGCCACCAGCAGAGGAAACAGGGATGGCTACACCTTC. Translation: CATSRGNRDGYTF.

This clone was recorded a few times. The rearrangement joins TRBV5-1 to TRBJ2-3; D unresolved. The CDR3 runs to 12 residues. Deletions cut 2 bases from V and 2 bases from J, with 3 bases between. Germline CDR1 SGHRS, CDR2 YFSETQ. In nucleotides, the CDR3 is TGCGCCAGCAGCTTTCCCACAGATACGCAGTATTTT. It is translated as CASSFPTDTQYF.

A few counts support this clone. The chain combines TRBV29-1 with TRBJ2-1; D could derive from TRBD1 or TRBD2 (5 bases each). V shed 5 bases and J shed 6 bases, with 14 bases lying between them. This CDR3 spans 13 amino acids. The V gene's germline CDR1 is SQVTM and CDR2 ANQGSEA. The CDR3, as DNA: TGCAGCGTTAGAACAGGAGGAGGCAATGAGCAGTTCTTC. Translated, it gives CSVRTGGGNEQFF.

As regards this clone: The same CDR3 can be traced to other DNA sequences in this sample. The CDR3 spells CAWSVRQNTEAFF. The CDR3 DNA reads as TGTGCCTGGAGTGTAAGGCAGAACACTGAAGCTTTCTTT. V and J are TRBV30 and TRBJ1-1; no firm D call. This CDR3 has 13 amino acids. Germline lookup yields CDR1 GTSNPN and CDR2 SVGIG (reference sequence). Between the trimmed V and J ends, which lost 0 bases and 1 base, there was a span of 6 bases.

This chain links TRBV29-1 with TRBJ1-6; D remains ambiguous. V was shortened by 2 bases and J by 8 bases, with 19 bases between the two germline ends. The CDR3 is 16 residues long. Per the germline V gene, CDR1 is SQVTM and CDR2 is ANQGSEA. The CDR3 bases are TGCAGCGTTGAAAGTCAAGCAGGCCTTGGGGATTCACCCCTCCACTTT. It is translated as CSVESQAGLGDSPLHF.

This clone has just a few counts. V and J are TRBV5-1 and TRBJ2-3; possibly TRBD1 or TRBD2 for D (5 bases each). From germline, CDR1 is SGHRS and CDR2 YFSETQ. CDR3 length: 14 residues. V was trimmed by 6 bases and J by 0 bases, leaving 11 bases between them. The CDR3 sequence is CASNPGRSTDTQYF. CDR3 in DNA: TGCGCCAGCAACCCGGGACGAAGCACAGATACGCAGTATTTT.

J is TRBJ2-3 and V is TRBV9, with D perhaps matching TRBD1 or TRBD2 (6 bases each). The CDR3 totals 16 residues. V lost 1 base to trimming and J lost 5 bases, with 17 bases between them. The germline V gene encodes CDR1 SGDLS and CDR2 YYNGEE. CDR3 DNA sequence: TGTGCCAGCAGCGTACGGGCTGGGGGGCGAGTAGATACGCAGTATTTT. This translates into CASSVRAGGRVDTQYF.

The V gene is TRBV28, the J gene TRBJ2-7, with D perhaps TRBD1 (6 bases). Trimming shortened V by 8 bases and J by 1 base, and 9 bases separated the two germline ends. The germline CDR1 and CDR2 sequences are MDHEN and SYDVKM. The CDR3 consists of 12 residues. The CDR3 region has the DNA TGTGCCAGCGGGCAGGGGTCCTACGAGCAGTACTTC. Translation: CASGQGSYEQYF.

This chain links TRBV29-1 with TRBJ1-1, with D possibly matching TRBD1 (6 bases). Germline CDR1 and CDR2: SQVTM and ANQGSEA. V was trimmed by 6 bases and J by 1 base, leaving 12 bases between them. The CDR3 has 13 amino acids. CDR3 loop: CSVGTGKNTEAFF. The CDR3 nucleotides read TGCAGCGTGGGAACAGGGAAGAACACTGAAGCTTTCTTT. The variable domain in full, completed from reference TRBV29-1 and TRBJ1-1, reads SAVISQKPSRDICQRGTSLTIQCQVDSQVTMMFWYRQQPGQSLTLIATANQGSEATYESGFVIDKFPISRPNLTFSTLTVSNMSPEDSSIYLCSVGTGKNTEAFFGQGTRLTVV.

This clone appeared a few times. The J gene is TRBJ2-1, the V gene TRBV29-1; 8 positions match TRBD1. Per the germline V gene, CDR1 is SQVTM and CDR2 is ANQGSEA. CDR3 length equals 13 residues. V gave up 7 bases and J gave up 5 bases; unmatched junction bases: 7. This chain's CDR3 is CSASTGVHNEQFF. The CDR3 DNA follows: TGCAGCGCCTCGACAGGGGTGCACAATGAGCAGTTCTTC.

CDR3 amino acids: CAGRVLEQFF. Written as DNA, the CDR3 is TGTGCCGGCAGGGTTCTTGAGCAGTTCTTC. This rearrangement joins TRBV30 to TRBJ2-1; tentatively, D is TRBD1 (5 bases). CDR3 length: 10 residues. Looked up from germline, CDR1 is GTSNPN and CDR2 is SVGIG (reference sequence). V lost 8 bases and J 9 bases, leaving 11 bases between the germline ends.

The chain couples TRBV6-5 to TRBJ1-2, with unresolved D. Trimming shortened V by 7 bases and J by 5 bases, and 8 bases separated the two germline ends. This CDR3 is built from 11 residues. Germline V gene data show CDR1 as MNHEY and CDR2 as SVGAGI. The CDR3 loop is CASIDRYGYTF. The CDR3 bases are TGTGCCAGCATCGACCGGTATGGCTACACCTTC.

This clone occurred a few times. This chain joins TRBV30 and TRBJ1-5, with TRBD1 matching over 8 bases. This CDR3 is built from 14 residues. Germline V CDR1 and CDR2: GTSNPN, SVGIG (reference sequence). Trimming at V came to 1 base and at J to 6 bases, leaving 5 bases not matched to a gene. The CDR3 loop is CAWSGTGISQPQHF. As DNA, the CDR3 is TGTGCCTGGAGTGGGACAGGGATTAGTCAGCCCCAGCATTTT. The full variable domain, rest sourced from reference TRBV30 and TRBJ1-5, is SQTIHQWPATLVQPVGSPLSLECTVEGTSNPNLYWYRQAAGRGLQLLFYSVGIGQISSEVPQNLSASRPQDRQFILSSKKLLLSDSGFYLCAWSGTGISQPQHFGDGTRLSIL.

The rearrangement links TRBV9 to TRBJ2-5, with D unresolved. This CDR3 contains 13 residues. V lost 0 bases, J lost 5 bases, and 8 bases lay in between. CDR1 and CDR2 from the germline V gene are SGDLS and YYNGEE. CDR3 nucleotides: TGTGCCAGCAGCGTAGGCCTCGAGGAGACCCAGTACTTC. It is translated as CASSVGLEETQYF.

The genes are TRBV4-3 and TRBJ2-1; possible D gene TRBD2, 5 bases. Germline V gene lookup returns CDR1 LGHNA and CDR2 YSLEER. The V end lost 0 bases, the J end lost 10 bases, and 10 bases lay between the germline ends. The CDR3 contains 13 residues. CDR3 region: CASSQELVGEQFF. DNA of the CDR3: TGCGCCAGCAGCCAAGAACTAGTAGGCGAGCAGTTCTTC.

In this sample, this clone turned up a few times. J is TRBJ1-4 and V is TRBV29-1; no reliable D call. The CDR3 spans 13 residues. Germline V gives CDR1 SQVTM, CDR2 ANQGSEA. V was shortened by 7 bases and J by 4 bases, with 13 bases between the two germline ends. The CDR3 is CSAGSLFNEKLFF. CDR3 nucleotide sequence: TGCAGCGCTGGTAGTCTGTTTAATGAAAAACTGTTTTTT.